This T cell receptor beta chain was sequenced during a study of early T cells in non-severe SARS-CoV-2 infection. Study-level background: Sequencing of bulk RNA from unsorted whole blood was done, without chain pairing. Notes on the study in general: Matching results from VDJdb favored anti-spike CD8 responses, leaving private and CD4 specificities undetected.

This clonotype occurred many times. Its antigen is unknown. Germline-derived CDR1 and CDR2 are PRHDT and FYEKMQ (reference sequence). This CDR3 spans 13 amino acids. Between the trimmed V and J ends, which lost 4 bases and 8 bases, there was a span of 11 bases. Each cDNA molecule carried a unique molecular identifier. TCRdb recomputed calls from the 5' RACE reads with MiXCR, one row per CDR3 protein. Of 55,000 to 85,000 distinct CDR3 sequences in the sample, approximately 14% are singletons; the top ten hold 11% to 15%. The receptor's source is an adult who was a healthcare worker with PCR-confirmed SARS-CoV-2 infection or an uninfected control (not recorded which). This chain links TRBV13 with TRBJ1-4, with D possibly matching TRBD1 (6 bases). The sequencing input was whole blood. The CDR3 is CASSSPRGEKLFF. CDR3 nucleotides: TGTGCCAGCAGCTCCCCTAGGGGGGAAAAACTGTTTTTT.